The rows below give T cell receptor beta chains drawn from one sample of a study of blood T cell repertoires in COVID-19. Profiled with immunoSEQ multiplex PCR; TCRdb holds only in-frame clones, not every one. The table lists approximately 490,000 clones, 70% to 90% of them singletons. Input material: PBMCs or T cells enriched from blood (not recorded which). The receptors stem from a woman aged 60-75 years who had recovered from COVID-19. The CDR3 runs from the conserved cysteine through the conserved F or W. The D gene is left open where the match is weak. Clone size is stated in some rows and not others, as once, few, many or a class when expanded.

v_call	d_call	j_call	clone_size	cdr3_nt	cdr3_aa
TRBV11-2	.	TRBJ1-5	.	TGTGCCAGCAGCTTCCAGGGTAATCAGCCCCAGCATTTT	CASSFQGNQPQHF
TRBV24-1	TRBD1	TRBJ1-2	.	TGTGCCACCCGATCAGACAGGGACGGAGGCTACACCTTC	CATRSDRDGGYTF
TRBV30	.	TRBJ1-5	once	TGTGCCTGGAGTAAGGGGGTCGAACAGCCCCAGCATTTT	CAWSKGVEQPQHF
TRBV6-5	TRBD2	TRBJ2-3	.	TGTGCCAGCAATACCCTGGGAGGGTACACAGATACGCAGTATTTT	CASNTLGGYTDTQYF
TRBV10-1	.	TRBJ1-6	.	TGCGCCAGCAGTGAGGGAGGAGGCTCACCCCTCCACTTT	CASSEGGGSPLHF
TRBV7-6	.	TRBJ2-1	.	TGTGCCAGCAGCTTAGATCGGGTCAATGAGCAGTTCTTC	CASSLDRVNEQFF
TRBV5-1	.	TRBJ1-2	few	TGCGCCAGCAGCTTGGGACAGGCTAACTATGGCTACACCTTC	CASSLGQANYGYTF
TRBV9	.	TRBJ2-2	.	TGTGCCAGCAGCGTAGTATTTGCGGGAACCGGGGAGCTGTTTTTT	CASSVVFAGTGELFF
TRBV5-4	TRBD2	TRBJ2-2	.	TGTGCCAGCAGCTTGGCCAGCGGGGGGACCGGGGAGCTGTTTTTT	CASSLASGGTGELFF
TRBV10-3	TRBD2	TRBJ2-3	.	TGTGCCATCAGTGAGGGACTAGCAGATACGCAGTATTTT	CAISEGLADTQYF
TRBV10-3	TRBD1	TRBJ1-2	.	TGTGCCACTGACAGGGGGGGACCCTATGGCTACACCTTC	CATDRGGPYGYTF
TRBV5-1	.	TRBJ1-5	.	TGCGCCAGCAATCCGTCAGAGCCCCAGCATTTT	CASNPSEPQHF
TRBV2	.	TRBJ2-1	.	TGTGCCAGCAGCTTATCTGGGCCCGGCAATGAGCAGTTCTTC	CASSLSGPGNEQFF
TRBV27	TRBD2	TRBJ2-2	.	TGTGCCAGCAGTTTAGGGACTAGCGGGGAGCTGTTTTTT	CASSLGTSGELFF
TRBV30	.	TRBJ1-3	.	TGTGCCTGGAGTCCGGGGACAACAGGAAACACCATATATTTT	CAWSPGTTGNTIYF
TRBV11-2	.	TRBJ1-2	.	TGTGCCAGCAGCTTAGTTCAGGGGTCGCGCTACACCTTC	CASSLVQGSRYTF
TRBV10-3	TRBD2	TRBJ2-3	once	TGTGCCATCAGCTTACTAGCGGGGGGCACAGATACGCAGTATTTT	CAISLLAGGTDTQYF
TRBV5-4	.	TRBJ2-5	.	TGTGCCAGCAGCGGTAACCGGGGGATCCAAGAGACCCAGTACTTC	CASSGNRGIQETQYF
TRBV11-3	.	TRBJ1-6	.	TGTGCCAGCAGTCCCCCAGGGATCTCCTATAATTCACCCCTCCACTTT	CASSPPGISYNSPLHF
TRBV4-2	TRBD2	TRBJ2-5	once	TGTGCCAGCAGCCAAACTAGCGGGACGCGGGAGACCCAGTACTTC	CASSQTSGTRETQYF
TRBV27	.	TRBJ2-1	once	TGTGCCAGCAGTTACTTACTAGCTCAAATTGAGGAGCAGTTCTTC	CASSYLLAQIEEQFF
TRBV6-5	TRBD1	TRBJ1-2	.	TGTGCCAGCAGTCCCACCGACAGGGGGTATGGCTACACCTTC	CASSPTDRGYGYTF
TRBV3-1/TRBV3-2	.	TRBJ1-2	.	TGTGCCAGCAGTCAGAGTTCCGGGGGCTACACCTTC	CASSQSSGGYTF
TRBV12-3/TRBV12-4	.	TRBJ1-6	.	TGTGCCAGCAGTCTCCGTCTGAATTCACCCCTCCACTTT	CASSLRLNSPLHF
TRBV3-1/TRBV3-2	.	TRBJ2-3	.	TGTGCCAGCAGCCAAGCTGTTTCGGTGGAGGTGGGCACAGATACGCAGTATTTT	CASSQAVSVEVGTDTQYF
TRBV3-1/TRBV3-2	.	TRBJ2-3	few	TGTGCCAGCAGTCTCAACGCCGGGACTCTCACTTTCACAGATACGCAGTATTTT	CASSLNAGTLTFTDTQYF
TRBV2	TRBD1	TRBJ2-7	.	TGTGCCAGCAGTGAAATAGGGACAGGGGCCTACGAGCAGTACTTC	CASSEIGTGAYEQYF
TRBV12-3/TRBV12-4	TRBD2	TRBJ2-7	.	TGTGCCAGCAGTCGACTAGCGGGGGCCGAGCAGTACTTC	CASSRLAGAEQYF
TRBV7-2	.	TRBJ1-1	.	TGTGCCAGCAGCTTGGTTATCACAGCCACTGAAGCTTTCTTT	CASSLVITATEAFF
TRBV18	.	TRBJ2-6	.	TGTGCCAGCTCACCCATAGGAGGGTCTGGGGCCAACGTCCTGACTTTC	CASSPIGGSGANVLTF
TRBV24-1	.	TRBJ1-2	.	TGTGCCACCAGTGATATATATGGCTACACCTTC	CATSDIYGYTF
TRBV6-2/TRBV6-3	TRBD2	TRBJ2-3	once	TGTGCCAGCAGTGTGAGCGGGGGGGCGTATACGCAGTATTTT	CASSVSGGAYTQYF
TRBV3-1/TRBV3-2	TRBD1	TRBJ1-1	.	TGTGCCAGCAGTGGGACAGTTGAAGCTTTCTTT	CASSGTVEAFF
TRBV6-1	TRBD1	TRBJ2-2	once	TGTGCCAGCAGTGACAGGGGGAGAAACACCGGGGAGCTGTTTTTT	CASSDRGRNTGELFF
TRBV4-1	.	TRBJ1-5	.	TGCGCCAGCAGCCGCCTACAGGGTTTCAGCAATCAGCCCCAGCATTTT	CASSRLQGFSNQPQHF
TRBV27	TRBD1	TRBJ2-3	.	TGTGCCAGCAGCAGCGGGACAGGGAAGGGCCCAGATACGCAGTATTTT	CASSSGTGKGPDTQYF
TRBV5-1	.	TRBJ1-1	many	TGCGCCAGCAGCTACACAGCGAACACTGAAGCTTTCTTT	CASSYTANTEAFF
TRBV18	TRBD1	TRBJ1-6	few	TGTGCCAGCTCACCACTTGGCAGGGGGATTTCACCCCTCCACTTT	CASSPLGRGISPLHF
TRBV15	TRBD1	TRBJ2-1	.	TGTGCCACCAGCAGAGATGGGACAGGAGATTACAATGAGCAGTTCTTC	CATSRDGTGDYNEQFF
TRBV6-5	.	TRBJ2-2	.	TGTGCCAGCAGTTACGGACAGTTCGGGGAGCTGTTTTTT	CASSYGQFGELFF
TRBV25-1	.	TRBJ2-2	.	TGTGCCAGCAGGGGTTTCGGGTTGGACACCGGGGAGCTGTTTTTT	CASRGFGLDTGELFF
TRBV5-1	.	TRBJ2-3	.	TGCGCCAGCAGCGTGGAAGCCAGGGGCTCAGATACGCAGTATTTT	CASSVEARGSDTQYF
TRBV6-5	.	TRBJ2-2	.	TGTGCCAGCAGGACTAGTGGTATCGCCGGGGAGCTGTTTTTT	CASRTSGIAGELFF
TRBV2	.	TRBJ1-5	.	TGTGCCAGCAGTCCCGTCGGAGGGCCCATAGCAAATCAGCCCCAGCATTTT	CASSPVGGPIANQPQHF
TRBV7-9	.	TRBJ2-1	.	TGTGCCAGCAGCCCGCGGGGGCGGCCGGATAATGAGCAGTTCTTC	CASSPRGRPDNEQFF
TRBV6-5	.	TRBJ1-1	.	TGTGCCAGCAGTTACTCGGACAGCAACACTGAAGCTTTCTTT	CASSYSDSNTEAFF
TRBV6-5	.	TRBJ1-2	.	TGTGCCAGCAGTTACACCCTCACCGAGAACTATGGCTACACCTTC	CASSYTLTENYGYTF
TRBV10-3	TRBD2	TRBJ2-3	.	TGTGCCATCAGCCTAGCGGGGAGCACAGATACGCAGTATTTT	CAISLAGSTDTQYF
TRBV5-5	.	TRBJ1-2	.	TGTGCCAGCAGCCTCTTTAACTATGGCTACACCTTC	CASSLFNYGYTF
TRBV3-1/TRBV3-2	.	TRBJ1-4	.	TGTGCCAGCAGCCTCCACGGGAGGGTTGAAAAACTGTTTTTT	CASSLHGRVEKLFF
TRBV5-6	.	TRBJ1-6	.	TGTGCCAGCAGCGTCCCGGGAGTTTCACCCCTCCACTTT	CASSVPGVSPLHF
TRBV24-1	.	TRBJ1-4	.	TGTGCCACCAGTGAGCGGGGGAGTAATGAAAAACTGTTTTTT	CATSERGSNEKLFF
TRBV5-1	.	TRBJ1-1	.	TGCGCCAGCAACCAACCGGGGGTCAGCACTGAAGCTTTCTTT	CASNQPGVSTEAFF
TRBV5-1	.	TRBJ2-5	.	TGCGCCAGCAGCCGGGTCGCAGGGAAAGAGACCCAGTACTTC	CASSRVAGKETQYF
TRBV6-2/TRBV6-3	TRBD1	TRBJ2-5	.	TGTGCCAGCAGTTACAGCAGGGGGCTTGGGAAAGAGACCCAGTACTTC	CASSYSRGLGKETQYF
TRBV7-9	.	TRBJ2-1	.	TGTGCCAGCTTGATGGGAGCGGATGAGCAGTTCTTC	CASLMGADEQFF
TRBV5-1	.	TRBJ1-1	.	TGCGCCAGCACAAATCCTCCAGGGAACACTGAAGCTTTCTTT	CASTNPPGNTEAFF
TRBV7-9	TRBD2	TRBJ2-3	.	TGTGCCAGCAGCTTACTTGCGGGGGGCACAGATACGCAGTATTTT	CASSLLAGGTDTQYF
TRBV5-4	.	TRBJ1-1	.	TGTGCCAGCAGCTCCCCGGAGGCGGCTATGAACACTGAAGCTTTCTTT	CASSSPEAAMNTEAFF